These T cell receptor beta chains were read from a single sample in a study of radiotherapy plus CTLA-4 blockade in lung cancer. Some clones are missing from TCRdb's copy, which holds only in-frame ones; the method was immunoSEQ multiplex PCR. In the table there are approximately 47,000 clones, roughly four fifths of which are singletons. This specimen was peripheral blood, taken from a patient treated with radiotherapy plus ipilimumab. These receptors all stem from a human donor with non-small cell lung cancer who had stable disease on radiotherapy plus ipilimumab. The CDR3 runs from the conserved cysteine through the conserved F or W. The D gene is left open where the match is weak. Some rows mark clone size as missing; the rest say once, few, many or name a class of expanded clone.

D gene	J gene	V gene	clone size	CDR3 length	CDR3 protein	CDR3 DNA
TRBD2	TRBJ2-7	TRBV5-8	once	15	CASSLGTSGRREQYF	TGTGCCAGCAGCCTCGGGACTAGCGGGAGGCGGGAGCAGTACTTC
.	TRBJ2-7	TRBV25-1	.	15	CASSESGQGTYEQYF	TGTGCCAGCAGTGAATCAGGGCAGGGCACCTACGAGCAGTACTTC
.	TRBJ2-2	TRBV9	.	15	CASSARVANTGELFF	TGTGCCAGCAGCGCACGAGTCGCGAACACCGGGGAGCTGTTTTTT
.	TRBJ2-7	TRBV9	.	13	CASSGGTYYEQYF	TGTGCCAGCAGCGGAGGGACTTACTACGAGCAGTACTTC
TRBD1	TRBJ2-3	TRBV6-1	.	15	CASSATGQVADTQYF	TGTGCCAGCAGCGCTACGGGACAGGTCGCTGATACGCAGTATTTT
TRBD1	TRBJ2-1	TRBV6-1	.	15	CASSGGQGSSYEQFF	TGTGCCAGCAGTGGAGGACAGGGAAGTTCGTATGAGCAGTTCTTC
TRBD2	TRBJ2-3	TRBV30	.	15	CAWSVWAGVNYTQYF	TGTGCCTGGAGTGTCTGGGCGGGGGTCAATTATACGCAGTATTTT
.	TRBJ2-1	TRBV6-4	.	13	CASSDASRNEQFF	TGTGCCAGCAGTGACGCCTCTCGGAATGAGCAGTTCTTC
.	TRBJ2-7	TRBV5-1	.	14	CASSQRGGGYEQYF	TGCGCCAGCAGCCAGAGAGGGGGGGGGTACGAGCAGTACTTC
TRBD1	TRBJ1-2	TRBV6-1	.	13	CASSRTGEGGYTF	TGTGCCAGCAGCAGGACAGGGGAGGGTGGCTACACCTTC
.	TRBJ2-7	TRBV15	.	14	CATSSLRTVREQYF	TGTGCCACCAGCAGTTTAAGGACAGTTCGCGAGCAGTACTTC
TRBD1	TRBJ2-5	TRBV27	.	15	CASSPKGQGPETQYF	TGTGCCAGCAGCCCAAAAGGACAGGGCCCAGAGACCCAGTACTTC
TRBD2	TRBJ2-1	TRBV5-4	.	16	CASSLASTSGYNEQFF	TGTGCCAGCAGCTTGGCCAGCACTAGCGGGTACAATGAGCAGTTCTTC
.	TRBJ1-1	TRBV19	.	13	CASSLGTNTEAFF	TGTGCCAGTAGTCTTGGGACAAACACTGAAGCTTTCTTT
.	TRBJ2-3	TRBV7-3	.	16	CASSLGFGLRTDTQYF	TGTGCCAGCAGCTTAGGTTTTGGACTGCGCACAGATACGCAGTATTTT
.	TRBJ1-2	TRBV25-1	.	14	CASSAAETVYGYTF	TGTGCCAGCAGCGCGGCGGAGACAGTCTATGGCTACACCTTC
TRBD2	TRBJ2-2	TRBV19	.	15	CASTLAGGNTGELFF	TGTGCCAGTACCCTAGCGGGAGGGAACACCGGGGAGCTGTTTTTT
TRBD1	TRBJ1-1	TRBV6-5	.	14	CASRTGNLNTEAFF	TGTGCCAGCAGGACAGGGAATTTGAACACTGAAGCTTTCTTT
.	TRBJ2-2	TRBV30	.	16	CAWSDSFTLNTGELFF	TGTGCCTGGAGTGATAGTTTCACTCTGAACACCGGGGAGCTGTTTTTT
.	TRBJ1-4	TRBV18	.	14	CASSPRGHQEKLFF	TGTGCCAGCTCACCGCGTGGACATCAGGAAAAACTGTTTTTT
.	TRBJ1-1	TRBV2	few	14	CASRYRYMNTEAFF	TGTGCCAGCAGGTACCGATACATGAACACTGAAGCTTTCTTT
TRBD2	TRBJ2-7	TRBV7-8	.	17	CASRSGTSGSLSYEQYF	TGTGCCAGCAGGTCCGGGACTAGCGGGAGTCTTTCCTACGAGCAGTACTTC
TRBD2	TRBJ2-7	TRBV30	.	14	CAWKVSSGSYEQYF	TGTGCCTGGAAGGTGTCTAGCGGGAGCTACGAGCAGTACTTC
.	TRBJ2-3	TRBV19	.	15	CASSMGSSSTDTQYF	TGTGCCAGTAGTATGGGGAGTAGCTCTACAGATACGCAGTATTTT
.	TRBJ2-6	TRBV2	once	18	CASSEGVRGRSGANVLTF	TGTGCCAGCAGTGAAGGGGTCAGGGGGAGGTCTGGGGCCAACGTCCTGACTTTC
.	TRBJ2-1	TRBV6-5	.	15	CASSYSGTPTGEQFF	TGTGCCAGCAGTTACTCAGGGACTCCTACCGGTGAGCAGTTCTTC
TRBD1	TRBJ1-2	TRBV6-1	.	16	CASSEWDRGRNYGYTF	TGTGCCAGCAGTGAATGGGACAGGGGAAGGAACTATGGCTACACCTTC
TRBD2	TRBJ2-4	TRBV28	.	14	CASSTSGRVDIQYF	TGTGCCAGCAGCACTAGCGGGAGAGTAGACATTCAGTACTTC
TRBD2	TRBJ2-5	TRBV19	.	15	CASNPSGSWQETQYF	TGTGCCAGTAACCCTAGCGGCAGTTGGCAAGAGACCCAGTACTTC
.	TRBJ1-3	TRBV15	once	16	CATSRRQFSSGNTIYF	TGTGCCACCAGCAGACGACAGTTCTCCTCTGGAAACACCATATATTTT
TRBD1	TRBJ1-5	TRBV6-1	.	14	CASSLGTGSQPQHF	TGTGCCAGCAGCCTCGGGACAGGTAGTCAGCCCCAGCATTTT
TRBD1	TRBJ2-5	TRBV27	once	17	CASSPPSVTGVRETQYF	TGTGCCAGCAGTCCCCCGTCGGTTACAGGGGTACGAGAGACCCAGTACTTC